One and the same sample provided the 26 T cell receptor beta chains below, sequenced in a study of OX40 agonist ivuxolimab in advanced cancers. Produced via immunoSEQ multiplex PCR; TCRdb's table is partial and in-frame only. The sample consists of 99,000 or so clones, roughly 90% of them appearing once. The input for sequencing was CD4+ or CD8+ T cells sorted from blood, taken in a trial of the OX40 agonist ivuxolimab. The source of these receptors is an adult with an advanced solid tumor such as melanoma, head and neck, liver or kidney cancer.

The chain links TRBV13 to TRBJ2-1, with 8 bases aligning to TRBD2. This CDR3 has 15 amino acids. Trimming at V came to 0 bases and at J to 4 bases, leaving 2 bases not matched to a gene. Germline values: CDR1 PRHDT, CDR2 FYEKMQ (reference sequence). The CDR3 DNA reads TGTGCCAGCAGCTTAGGGGCGGGAGGATACAATGAGCAGTTCTTC. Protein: CASSLGAGGYNEQFF.

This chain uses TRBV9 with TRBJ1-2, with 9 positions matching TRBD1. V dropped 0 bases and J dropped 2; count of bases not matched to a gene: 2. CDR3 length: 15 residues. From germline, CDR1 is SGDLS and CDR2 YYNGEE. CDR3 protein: CASSVGGTGNYGYTF. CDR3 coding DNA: TGTGCCAGCAGCGTAGGTGGGACAGGGAACTATGGCTACACCTTC. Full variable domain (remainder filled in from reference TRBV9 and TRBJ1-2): DSGVTQTPKHLITATGQRVTLRCSPRSGDLSVYWYQQSLDQGLQFLIQYYNGEERAKGNILERFSAQQFPDLHSELNLSSLELGDSALYFCASSVGGTGNYGYTFGSGTRLTVV.

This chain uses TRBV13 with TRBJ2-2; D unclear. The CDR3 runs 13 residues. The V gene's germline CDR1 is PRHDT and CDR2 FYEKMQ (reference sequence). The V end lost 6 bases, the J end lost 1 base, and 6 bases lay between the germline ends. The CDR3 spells CASSSRNTGELFF. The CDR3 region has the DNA TGTGCCAGCAGTAGCCGGAACACCGGGGAGCTGTTTTTT. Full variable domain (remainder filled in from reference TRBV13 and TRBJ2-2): AAGVIQSPRHLIKEKRETATLKCYPIPRHDTVYWYQQGPGQDPQFLISFYEKMQSDKGSIPDRFSAQQFSDYHSELNMSSLELGDSALYFCASSSRNTGELFFGEGSRLTVL.

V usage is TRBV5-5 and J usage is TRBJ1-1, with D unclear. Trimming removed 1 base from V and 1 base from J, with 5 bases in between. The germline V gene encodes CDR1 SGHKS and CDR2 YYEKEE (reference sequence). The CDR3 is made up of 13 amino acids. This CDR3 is CASSLQTNTEAFF. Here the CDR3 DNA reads TGTGCCAGCAGCTTGCAAACGAACACTGAAGCTTTCTTT.

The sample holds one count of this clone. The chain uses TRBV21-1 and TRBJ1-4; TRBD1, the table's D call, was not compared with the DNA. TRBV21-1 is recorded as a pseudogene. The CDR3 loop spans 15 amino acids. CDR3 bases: TGTGCCAGCAGCTTTTTTCATGCAACTAATGAAAAACTGTTTTTT. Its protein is CASSFFHATNEKLFF.

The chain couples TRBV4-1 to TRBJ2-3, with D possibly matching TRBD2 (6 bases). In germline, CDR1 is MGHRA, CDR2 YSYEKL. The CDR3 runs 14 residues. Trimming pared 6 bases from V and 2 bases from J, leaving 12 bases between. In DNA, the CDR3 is TGCGCCAGCAGACAACTAGCTCACACAGATACGCAGTATTTT. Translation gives CASRQLAHTDTQYF.

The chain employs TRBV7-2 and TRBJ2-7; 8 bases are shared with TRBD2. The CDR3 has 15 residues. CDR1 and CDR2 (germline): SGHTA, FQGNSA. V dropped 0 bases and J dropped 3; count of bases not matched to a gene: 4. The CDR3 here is CASSLAAGGNYEQYF. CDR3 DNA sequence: TGTGCCAGCAGCTTAGCGGCGGGGGGAAACTACGAGCAGTACTTC.

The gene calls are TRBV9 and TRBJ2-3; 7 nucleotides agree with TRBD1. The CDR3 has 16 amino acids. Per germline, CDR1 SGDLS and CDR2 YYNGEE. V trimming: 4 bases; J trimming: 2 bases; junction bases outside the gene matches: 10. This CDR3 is CASSPYRGPSTDTQYF. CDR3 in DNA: TGTGCCAGCAGCCCCTACAGGGGACCATCCACAGATACGCAGTATTTT.

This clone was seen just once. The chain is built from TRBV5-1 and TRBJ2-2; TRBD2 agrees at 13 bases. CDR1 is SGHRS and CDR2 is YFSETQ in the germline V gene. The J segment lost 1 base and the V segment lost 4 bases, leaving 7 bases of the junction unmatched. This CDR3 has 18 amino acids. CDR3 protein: CASSPLTSGRQNTGELFF. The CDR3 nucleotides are TGCGCCAGCAGCCCCCTGACTAGCGGGAGGCAGAACACCGGGGAGCTGTTTTTT. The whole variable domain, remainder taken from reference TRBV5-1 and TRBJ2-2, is KAGVTQTPRYLIKTRGQQVTLSCSPISGHRSVSWYQQTPGQGLQFLFEYFSETQRNKGNFPGRFSGRQFSNSRSEMNVSTLELGDSALYLCASSPLTSGRQNTGELFFGEGSRLTVL.

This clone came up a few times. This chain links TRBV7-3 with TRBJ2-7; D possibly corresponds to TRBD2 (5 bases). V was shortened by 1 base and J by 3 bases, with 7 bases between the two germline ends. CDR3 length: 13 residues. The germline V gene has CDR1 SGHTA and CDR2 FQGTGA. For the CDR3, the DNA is TGTGCCAGCAGCTTAAGCCGGGACTACGAGCAGTACTTC. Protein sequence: CASSLSRDYEQYF. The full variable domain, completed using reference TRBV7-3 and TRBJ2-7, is GAGVSQTPSNKVTEKGKYVELRCDPISGHTALYWYRQSLGQGPEFLIYFQGTGAADDSGLPNDRFFAVRPEGSVSTLKIQRTERGDSAVYLCASSLSRDYEQYFGPGTRLTVT.

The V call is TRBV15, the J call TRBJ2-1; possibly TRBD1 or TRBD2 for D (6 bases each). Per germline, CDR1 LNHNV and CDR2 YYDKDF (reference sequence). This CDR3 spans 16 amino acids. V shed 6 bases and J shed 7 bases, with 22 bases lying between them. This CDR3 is CATSSPVRGGQNEQFF. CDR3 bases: TGTGCCACCAGTTCCCCAGTCCGTGGGGGGCAGAATGAGCAGTTCTTC.

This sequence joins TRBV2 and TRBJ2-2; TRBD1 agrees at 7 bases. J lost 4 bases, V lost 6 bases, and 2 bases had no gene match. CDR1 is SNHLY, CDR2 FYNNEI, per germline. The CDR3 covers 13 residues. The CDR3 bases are TGTGCCAGCAGGACAGGGTCCACCGGGGAGCTGTTTTTT. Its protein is CASRTGSTGELFF.

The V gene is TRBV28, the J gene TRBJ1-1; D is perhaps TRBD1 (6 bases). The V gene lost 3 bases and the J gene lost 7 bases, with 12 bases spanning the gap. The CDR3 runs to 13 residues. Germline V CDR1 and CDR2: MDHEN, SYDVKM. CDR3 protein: CASSFPGAGEAFF. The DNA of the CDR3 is TGTGCCAGCAGTTTCCCAGGGGCGGGTGAAGCTTTCTTT.

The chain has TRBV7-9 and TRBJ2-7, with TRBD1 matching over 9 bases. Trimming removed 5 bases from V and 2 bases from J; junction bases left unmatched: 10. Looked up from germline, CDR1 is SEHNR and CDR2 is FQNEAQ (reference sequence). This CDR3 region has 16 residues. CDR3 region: CASSPRPGQGAYEQYF. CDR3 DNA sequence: TGTGCCAGCAGCCCTCGCCCGGGACAGGGCGCCTACGAGCAGTACTTC.

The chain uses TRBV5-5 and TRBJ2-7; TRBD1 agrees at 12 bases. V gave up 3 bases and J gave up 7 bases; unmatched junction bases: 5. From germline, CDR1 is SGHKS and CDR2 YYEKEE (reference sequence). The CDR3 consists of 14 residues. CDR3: CASSWGQGASEQYF. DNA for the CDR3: TGTGCCAGCAGCTGGGGACAGGGGGCTAGTGAGCAGTACTTC. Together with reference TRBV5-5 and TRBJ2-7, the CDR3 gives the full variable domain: DAGVTQSPTHLIKTRGQQVTLRCSPISGHKSVSWYQQVLGQGPQFIFQYYEKEERGRGNFPDRFSARQFPNYSSELNVNALLLGDSALYLCASSWGQGASEQYFGPGTRLTVT.

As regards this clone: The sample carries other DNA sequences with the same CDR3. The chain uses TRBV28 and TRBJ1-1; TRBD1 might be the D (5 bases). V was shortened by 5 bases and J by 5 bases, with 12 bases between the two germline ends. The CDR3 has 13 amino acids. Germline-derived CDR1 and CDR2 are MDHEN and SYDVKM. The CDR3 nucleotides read TGTGCCAGCAGTCCCCCGGGACGGACTGAAGCTTTCTTT. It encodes CASSPPGRTEAFF. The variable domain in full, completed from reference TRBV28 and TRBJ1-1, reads DVKVTQSSRYLVKRTGEKVFLECVQDMDHENMFWYRQDPGLGLRLIYFSYDVKMKEKGDIPEGYSVSREKKERFSLILESASTNQTSMYLCASSPPGRTEAFFGQGTRLTVV.

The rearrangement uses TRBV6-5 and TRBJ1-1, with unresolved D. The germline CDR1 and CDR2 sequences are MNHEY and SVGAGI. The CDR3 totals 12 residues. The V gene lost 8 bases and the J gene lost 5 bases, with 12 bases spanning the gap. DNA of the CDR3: TGTGCCAGCCGAAAAGGGTTAACTGAAGCTTTCTTT. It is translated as CASRKGLTEAFF.

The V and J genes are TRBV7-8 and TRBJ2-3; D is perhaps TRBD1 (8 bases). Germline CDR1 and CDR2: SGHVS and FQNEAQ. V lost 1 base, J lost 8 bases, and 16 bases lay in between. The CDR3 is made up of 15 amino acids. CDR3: CASSLGTGRAGTQYF. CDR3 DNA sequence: TGTGCCAGCAGCTTAGGGACAGGGAGGGCAGGTACGCAGTATTTT.

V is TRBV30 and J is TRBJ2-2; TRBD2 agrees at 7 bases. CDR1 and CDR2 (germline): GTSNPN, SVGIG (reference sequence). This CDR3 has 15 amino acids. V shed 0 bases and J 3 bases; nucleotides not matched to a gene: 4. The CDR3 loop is CAWSVGGSDTGELFF. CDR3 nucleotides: TGTGCCTGGAGTGTGGGAGGGTCGGACACCGGGGAGCTGTTTTTT.

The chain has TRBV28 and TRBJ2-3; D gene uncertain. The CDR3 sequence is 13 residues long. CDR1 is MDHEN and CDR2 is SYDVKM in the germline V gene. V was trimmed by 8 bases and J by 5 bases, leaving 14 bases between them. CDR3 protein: CASSWAVEDTQYF. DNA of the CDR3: TGTGCCAGCTCGTGGGCCGTTGAAGATACGCAGTATTTT. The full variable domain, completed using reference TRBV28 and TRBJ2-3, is DVKVTQSSRYLVKRTGEKVFLECVQDMDHENMFWYRQDPGLGLRLIYFSYDVKMKEKGDIPEGYSVSREKKERFSLILESASTNQTSMYLCASSWAVEDTQYFGPGTRLTVL.

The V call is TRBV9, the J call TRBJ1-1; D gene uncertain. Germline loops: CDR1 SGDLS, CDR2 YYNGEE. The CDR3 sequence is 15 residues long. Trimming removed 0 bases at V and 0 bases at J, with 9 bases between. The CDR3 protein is CASSVAPGMNTEAFF. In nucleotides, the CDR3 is TGTGCCAGCAGCGTAGCTCCGGGAATGAACACTGAAGCTTTCTTT.

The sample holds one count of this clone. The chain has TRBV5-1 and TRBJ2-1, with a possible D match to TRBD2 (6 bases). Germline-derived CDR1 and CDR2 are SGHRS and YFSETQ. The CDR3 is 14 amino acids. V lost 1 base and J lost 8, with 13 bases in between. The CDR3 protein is CASSLLAEPHEQFF. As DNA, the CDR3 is TGCGCCAGCAGCTTGTTAGCGGAACCCCATGAGCAGTTCTTC. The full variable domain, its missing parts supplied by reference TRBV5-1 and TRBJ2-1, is KAGVTQTPRYLIKTRGQQVTLSCSPISGHRSVSWYQQTPGQGLQFLFEYFSETQRNKGNFPGRFSGRQFSNSRSEMNVSTLELGDSALYLCASSLLAEPHEQFFGPGTRLTVL.

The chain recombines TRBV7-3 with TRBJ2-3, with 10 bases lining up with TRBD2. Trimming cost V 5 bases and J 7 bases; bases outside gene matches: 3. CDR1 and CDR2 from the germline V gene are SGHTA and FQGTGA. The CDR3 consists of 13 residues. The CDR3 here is CASSLAGVHTQYF. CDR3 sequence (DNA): TGTGCCAGCAGCCTAGCGGGAGTACATACGCAGTATTTT.

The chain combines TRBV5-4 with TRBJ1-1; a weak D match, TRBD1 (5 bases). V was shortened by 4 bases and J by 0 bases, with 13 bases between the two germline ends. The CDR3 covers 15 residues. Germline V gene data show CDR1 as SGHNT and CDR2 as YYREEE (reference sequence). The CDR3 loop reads CASSTIRGLNTEAFF. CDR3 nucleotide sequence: TGTGCCAGCAGCACGATCCGGGGGTTGAACACTGAAGCTTTCTTT.

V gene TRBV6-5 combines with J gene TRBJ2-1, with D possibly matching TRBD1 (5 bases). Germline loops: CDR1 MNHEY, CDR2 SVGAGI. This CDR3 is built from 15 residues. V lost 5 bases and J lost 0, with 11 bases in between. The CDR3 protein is CASSPDSLSYNEQFF. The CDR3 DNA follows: TGTGCCAGCAGTCCCGACAGCCTCTCCTACAATGAGCAGTTCTTC.

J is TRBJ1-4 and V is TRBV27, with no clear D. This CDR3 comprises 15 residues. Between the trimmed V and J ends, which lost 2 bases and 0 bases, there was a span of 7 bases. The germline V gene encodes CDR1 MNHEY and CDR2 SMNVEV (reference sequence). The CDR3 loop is CASSLLGATNEKLFF. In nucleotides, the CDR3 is TGTGCCAGCAGTTTACTCGGGGCAACTAATGAAAAACTGTTTTTT.